This section outlines one T cell receptor beta chain sequence together with its context. No antigen is known for it. TCRdb's copy holds only in-frame clones and misses some; the assay was immunoSEQ multiplex PCR. Among 75,000 to 90,000 clones, around 91% were seen once, and the ten largest hold under 3.5%. The data belong to a study of OX40 agonist ivuxolimab in advanced cancers. Study-wide context: Participants could have had prior anti-PD-1, anti-PD-L1 or anti-CTLA-4 therapy, and around 40% had some. Whole-study findings and limits: Researchers report that CD8+ T cells had, on average, more expanded clones than CD4+. Antigen specificity of clonally expanded peripheral T cells was not established. Clones of CD4+ and CD8+ blood T cells grew by week 6 at doses of 0.1 to 3.0 mg/kg.

This CDR3 contains 16 residues. V gave up 0 bases and J gave up 5 bases, with 15 bases separating them. The germline V gene encodes CDR1 SGHAT and CDR2 FQNNGV. This specimen consisted of CD4+ or CD8+ T cells sorted from blood, obtained in a trial of the OX40 agonist ivuxolimab. The chain employs TRBV11-2 and TRBJ2-3; D ambiguous. The TCR sequence derives from an adult with an advanced solid tumor such as melanoma, head and neck, liver or kidney cancer. CDR3 protein: CASSLEASGRIDTQYF. CDR3 nucleotides: TGTGCCAGCAGCTTAGAAGCCAGTGGCAGGATAGATACGCAGTATTTT.